This record concerns one T cell receptor beta chain sequence. What it binds is not known. A second PCR of 7 to 11 cycles used a sample-barcoded 5' primer and a J-beta primer mix. TCRdb fed the 5' RACE reads into MiXCR, producing one record per CDR3 protein. The profile covers fewer than 2 million distinct CDR3 sequences, with 35% to 50% appearing a single time and under 25% taken by the ten largest. This CDR3 is 16 amino acids long. The V segment lost 4 bases and the J segment 7 bases; nucleotides outside the gene matches: 7. Germline V gene lookup returns CDR1 SGHRS and CDR2 YFSETQ. These data belong to a study of blood T cells in healthy people across ages. Study results and caveats: It was the long-lived donors that had more naive CD4+ cells and higher diversity than aged donors. Measured against age, TCR beta diversity per million T cells decreased in a roughly linear manner.

V and J are TRBV5-1 and TRBJ2-1; 14 nucleotides agree with TRBD2. The source is a human donor in good health. Sequencing was carried out using blood. DNA for the CDR3: TGCGCCAGCAGCCCCGGTGGGACTAGCGGGGGAAATGAGCAGTTCTTC. This codes for CASSPGGTSGGNEQFF.